The 15 T cell receptor beta chains below come from one sample, sequenced in a study of T cell changes during pregnancy in multiple sclerosis. Data came from immunoSEQ multiplex PCR; TCRdb stores just in-frame clones and leaves some out. Among nearly 45,000 clones listed, approximately 96% were seen once. The starting material was peripheral blood, obtained in the second trimester of pregnancy. These receptors came from a female donor with multiple sclerosis, enrolled in a pregnancy study.

The chain employs TRBV18 and TRBJ1-5, with TRBD1 matching over 7 bases. V dropped 2 bases and J dropped 4; count of bases not matched to a gene: 5. The CDR3 sequence is 15 residues long. Germline assignment: CDR1 KGHSH and CDR2 LQKENI. Here the CDR3 reads CASSPEQGKNQPQHF. CDR3 in DNA: TGTGCCAGCTCACCAGAACAGGGGAAAAATCAGCCCCAGCATTTT.

The V gene is TRBV7-2, the J gene TRBJ1-2; no clear D. V lost 11 bases and J lost 4, with 17 bases in between. This CDR3 region has 13 residues. Looked up from germline, CDR1 is SGHTA and CDR2 is FQGNSA. Here the CDR3 reads CAAARVAAYGYTF. In DNA form, the CDR3 reads TGTGCCGCCGCGAGAGTCGCGGCCTATGGCTACACCTTC.

The chain has TRBV28 and TRBJ2-1; 8 bases align to TRBD1. From germline, CDR1 is MDHEN and CDR2 SYDVKM. J gave up 5 bases and V 4 bases, and 10 bases lay outside the gene matches. The CDR3 is made up of 16 amino acids. The CDR3 loop is CASSWRGRGRNNEQFF. CDR3 sequence (DNA): TGTGCCAGCAGTTGGAGAGGCAGGGGGCGAAACAATGAGCAGTTCTTC.

The rearrangement links TRBV29-1 to TRBJ2-1, with D uncertain. The CDR3 loop spans 10 amino acids. Germline CDR1 is SQVTM and CDR2 is ANQGSEA. Trimming took off 4 bases at V and 6 bases at J, with 4 bases between the two ends. Here the CDR3 reads CSVVINEQFF. CDR3 bases: TGCAGCGTTGTAATCAATGAGCAGTTCTTC.

The V and J genes are TRBV7-9 and TRBJ2-1, with 8 bases aligning to TRBD2. Per the germline V gene, CDR1 is SEHNR and CDR2 is FQNEAQ (reference sequence). After removal of 0 bases from V and 5 bases from J, the junction contained 6 bases not matched to a gene. CDR3 length equals 16 residues. The CDR3 DNA reads as TGTGCCAGCAGCTTAGCGTTAGGACTAGCAGACAATGAGCAGTTCTTC. Translation gives CASSLALGLADNEQFF.

The gene calls are TRBV7-9 and TRBJ2-7; D is unclear. Per the germline V gene, CDR1 is SEHNR and CDR2 is FQNEAQ (reference sequence). This CDR3 is 13 amino acids long. V was trimmed by 5 bases and J by 3 bases, leaving 11 bases between them. For the CDR3, the DNA is TGTGCCAGCAGCCTAAGCCCCTACTACGAGCAGTACTTC. Its translation is CASSLSPYYEQYF.

J is TRBJ1-6 and V is TRBV7-9; perhaps TRBD1 as D (6 bases). The CDR3 loop spans 16 amino acids. V was pared by 5 bases and J by 7 bases, with 18 bases between. Germline V gene lookup returns CDR1 SEHNR and CDR2 FQNEAQ (reference sequence). Here the CDR3 DNA reads TGTGCCAGCAGCCACCTTGCCGGGACACAAAATTCACCCCTCCACTTT. It translates to CASSHLAGTQNSPLHF.

This clone was picked up a small number of times. The chain carries TRBV10-3 and TRBJ1-1; D ambiguous. Germline V gene lookup returns CDR1 ENHRY and CDR2 SYGVKD. The V and J ends lost 2 bases and 4 bases respectively, with 8 bases between them. The CDR3 extends over 13 amino acids. This CDR3 reads CAISEPGITEAFF. The CDR3 region has the DNA TGTGCCATCAGTGAGCCGGGGATCACTGAAGCTTTCTTT.

V is TRBV9 and J is TRBJ1-5, with 7 bases lining up with TRBD1. This CDR3 contains 14 residues. The germline V gene encodes CDR1 SGDLS and CDR2 YYNGEE. The V segment lost 5 bases and the J segment 3 bases; nucleotides outside the gene matches: 5. CDR3 in amino acids: CASSLTGDNQPQHF. CDR3 nucleotide sequence: TGTGCCAGCAGTCTTACAGGGGACAATCAGCCCCAGCATTTT.

This rearrangement joins TRBV4-3 to TRBJ2-3, with 12 bases aligning to TRBD2. V was clipped by 1 base and J by 6 bases; unmatched bases: 8. The CDR3 is 17 amino acids. CDR1 LGHNA and CDR2 YSLEER come from the germline V gene. The CDR3 here is CASSQGLAGGPDDTQYF. CDR3 DNA sequence: TGCGCCAGCAGCCAAGGGCTAGCGGGGGGGCCAGACGATACGCAGTATTTT.

The chain couples TRBV18 to TRBJ2-5; 7 nucleotides match TRBD2. Germline values: CDR1 KGHSH, CDR2 LQKENI. J was trimmed by 2 bases and V by 9 bases; bases with no gene match: 12. CDR3 length: 15 residues. CDR3 DNA: TGTGCCAGTTCCCGGATGAGAGCGGGGCAAGAGACCCAGTACTTC. This sequence encodes CASSRMRAGQETQYF.

The gene calls are TRBV7-6 and TRBJ1-1; TRBD1 might be the D (5 bases). The CDR3 runs to 15 residues. V lost 4 bases and J 6 bases, leaving 18 bases between the germline ends. Germline CDR1 is SGHVS and CDR2 is FNYEAQ. CDR3 loop: CASSSAGRLGPEAFF. The CDR3 region has the DNA TGTGCCAGCAGCTCGGCGGGACGCTTGGGACCTGAAGCTTTCTTT.

V is TRBV5-4 and J is TRBJ2-1; D gene unclear. The germline V and J ends were trimmed by 2 bases and 4 bases, with 7 bases remaining between them. The germline CDR1 and CDR2 sequences are SGHNT and YYREEE (reference sequence). This CDR3 is built from 13 residues. The CDR3 nucleotides are TGTGCCAGCAGCTTCACGGGTTACAATGAGCAGTTCTTC. Translation: CASSFTGYNEQFF.

V usage is TRBV6-1 and J usage is TRBJ1-4, with D possibly being TRBD1 (6 bases). The CDR3 is made up of 14 amino acids. V dropped 2 bases and J dropped 8 bases, with 12 bases sitting between them. Germline V gene lookup returns CDR1 MNHNS and CDR2 SASEGT. The CDR3 DNA reads as TGTGCCAGCAGTGAATACGGGCAGGGGGAAAAACTGTTTTTT. Its translation: CASSEYGQGEKLFF.

CDR3 nucleotides: TGCGCCAGCAGCCAACCCTCCAATGAGCAGTTCTTC. It yields the protein CASSQPSNEQFF. The chain combines TRBV4-1 with TRBJ2-1; no reliable D call. Germline lookup yields CDR1 MGHRA and CDR2 YSYEKL. Trimming took off 2 bases at V and 6 bases at J, with 5 bases between the two ends. This CDR3 region has 12 residues.